This T cell receptor (beta chain) is from a study of shared clonotypes between healthy human individuals. Study context: Ranging from 18 to 49 in age, donors were two women and three men.

Concerning this clone: Its antigen is undetermined. Other DNA sequences in the sample encode the same CDR3.

The data were produced by immunoSEQ multiplex PCR, yet TCRdb's version contains in-frame clones alone and is incomplete. The top ten clones hold 1.5% to 2% of a sample with about 2.1 million clones, 85% to 95% of them seen once. Broader study findings: An expected dependence of interdonor clonotype sharing on sequencing depth was noted. Sampling covered blood only; tissue repertoires likely differ. Shared across a few donors were 4% to 5% of the naive CD4 clonotypes.

Naive CD8 cells lacked CD45RO, underwent positive selection for CCR7 and left out terminally differentiated effector memory CD45RA+ cells. Germline V gene data show CDR1 as SEHNR and CDR2 as FQNEAQ (reference sequence). Trimming removed 1 base at V and 2 bases at J, with 9 bases between. The CDR3 has 14 residues. The receptor's source is a man younger than 30 in good health. Some clones in this sample may be carry-over from other donors' samples. Sequencing used naive CD8+ T cells from PBMCs. V usage is TRBV7-9 and J usage is TRBJ2-7; D perhaps matches TRBD1 (6 bases). CDR3 nucleotides: TGTGCCAGCAGCTTAGTCGCAGGGGCCTACGAGCAGTACTTC. It encodes CASSLVAGAYEQYF.